This entry is about one T cell receptor beta chain. Authors' methods: Amplifying reference gene primers gave estimates of nucleated cell counts. The method was immunoSEQ multiplex PCR; TCRdb's version includes in-frame clones alone and lacks a portion of them. V and J calls and clone size come straight from that table; D and trimming were deduced from the DNA. The sample has 260,000 or so clones; nearly 90% are singletons. The sample is drawn from a study of blood T cell repertoires in COVID-19. Study summary: Some COVID-19 samples were acute and others convalescent; all came from the United States, Italy and Spain. Sources were T cells, B-cell-depleted T cells, or PBMCs; the material itself was cDNA or gDNA.

CDR3 size: 13 residues. Germline CDR1 reads MDHEN; CDR2 reads SYDVKM. Trimming removed 4 bases at V and 6 bases at J, with 12 bases between. Material for sequencing was peripheral blood. The chain links TRBV28 to TRBJ1-2, with D possibly TRBD1 on 5 matching bases. The receptor was isolated from a human donor in a cohort sampled during active COVID-19. CDR3 DNA: TGTGCCAGCAGTTCGTTACCAGGGCATGGCTACACCTTC. It translates to CASSSLPGHGYTF.